This T cell receptor beta chain was recovered during a study of control samples from healthy donors and cancer patients. Repertoires were generated with immunoSEQ multiplex PCR, while TCRdb's copy carries only in-frame clones and drops some. The table has 400,000 to 500,000 clones, 90% seen once; the top ten hold over 5.5%. Sequencing used PBMCs. This clonotype was sampled from a man aged 40-49 years with head and neck cancer.

CDR3 in amino acids: CASSFYGTGPEKLFF. The DNA of the CDR3 is TGTGCCAGCAGCTTTTATGGGACAGGGCCTGAAAAACTGTTTTTT. The V and J genes are TRBV5-4 and TRBJ1-4; TRBD1 aligns across 9 bases. The CDR3 consists of 15 residues. V lost 2 bases to trimming and J lost 7 bases; unmatched junction nucleotides: 6. Per germline, CDR1 SGHNT and CDR2 YYREEE (reference sequence).